This T cell receptor (beta chain) was documented in a study of blood T cells in healthy people across ages. Overall study findings and caveats: Unsorted PBMCs blocked a conclusive comparison of naive and antigen-experienced cells.

The germline CDR1 and CDR2 sequences are SGHRS and YFSETQ. The CDR3 is 15 residues long. The V gene end was trimmed by 4 bases and the J gene end by 3 bases; junction bases not matched to a gene: 9. The table lists this clonotype with a few counts. Its antigen is as yet unknown. The authors ran a second PCR of roughly 7 to 11 cycles using a sample-barcoded 5' primer and a J-beta primer mix. TCRdb re-derived calls from the 5' RACE reads in MiXCR, one entry per CDR3 protein. Of under 2,000,000 distinct CDR3 sequences in the sample, around half were seen once. Sequencing input: blood. The genes are TRBV5-1 and TRBJ2-7, with TRBD1 identical over 8 bases. The source of this sequence is a woman in her forties in good health. The CDR3 is CASSEPGTGVYEQYF. CDR3 DNA sequence: TGCGCCAGCAGCGAACCCGGGACAGGAGTCTACGAGCAGTACTTC.